One and the same sample provided the 10 T cell receptor beta chains below, sequenced in a study of T-cell memory formation after mild COVID-19 (dated by TCRdb to the early 2020s). Library preparation used 5' RACE. Sequencer: Illumina NovaSeq 6000. TCRdb trimmed public reads at Q25 via fastp, called clones via MiXCR and kept in-frame beta chains. Every distinct CDR3 protein forms one entry, paired with its most common genes and DNA. This sample lists more than 120,000 distinct CDR3 sequences; about a fifth were detected once. Over 2% of the sample rests with the top ten. The specimen was PBMCs or a T cell subset sorted from them (not recorded which). The receptor set was obtained from an adult woman who had mild COVID-19 (a few samples of this study predate the infection). The sample titles of this study are shuffled in the database, so cell type and time point are left out; the donor was told from shared clones.

At least ten counts were recorded for this clonotype. This sequence joins TRBV12-3 or TRBV12-4 and TRBJ2-3; 10 bases match TRBD2. Trimming took 3 bases from V and 3 from J; bases not matched to a gene: 6. The length of the CDR3 is 16 residues. Written as DNA, the CDR3 is TGTGCCAGCAGTTTCCTAGCGGGAGTGTCTACAGATACGCAGTATTTT. This codes for CASSFLAGVSTDTQYF.

This clonotype was recorded a few times. The V gene is TRBV28, the J gene TRBJ2-2; D is ambiguous. Looked up from germline, CDR1 is MDHEN and CDR2 is SYDVKM. The CDR3 has 14 amino acids. V was trimmed by 5 bases and J by 6 bases, leaving 13 bases between them. The CDR3 sequence: CASSLTLVAGELFF. Here the CDR3 DNA reads TGTGCCAGCAGTCTGACATTGGTGGCCGGGGAGCTGTTTTTT.

The rearrangement links TRBV12-3 or TRBV12-4 to TRBJ2-2; a weak D match, TRBD2 (5 bases). V lost 5 bases, J lost 6 bases, and 13 bases lay in between. This CDR3 has 14 amino acids. CDR3 protein: CASSPGPSSGELFF. The CDR3 DNA follows: TGTGCCAGCAGTCCTGGCCCTAGCTCCGGGGAGCTGTTTTTT.

The chain is built from TRBV12-3 or TRBV12-4 and TRBJ2-5, with TRBD1 matching over 10 bases. J was trimmed by 7 bases and V by 7 bases; bases with no gene match: 12. The CDR3 totals 15 residues. The CDR3 nucleotides are TGTGCCAGCACCACATCCTCAAGGACAGGGGGGACCCAGTACTTC. Translated: CASTTSSRTGGTQYF.

This clonotype was seen only a few times. CDR3 bases: TGTGCCAGCAGCTTAGATTTAGCGGGGGCCACCAGTTCTAGCACAGATACGCAGTATTTT. Translation gives CASSLDLAGATSSSTDTQYF. The chain uses TRBV7-2 and TRBJ2-3; 9 bases are a match to TRBD2. The ends lost 1 base at V and 0 bases at J; junction bases unmatched: 14. Germline values: CDR1 SGHTA, CDR2 FQGNSA. The CDR3 is made up of 20 amino acids.

This clonotype was seen a few times. The chain is built from TRBV5-1 and TRBJ2-3; weak D call: TRBD2 (5 bases). Germline V gene sequence: CDR1 SGHRS, CDR2 YFSETQ. Trimming left V 9 bases short and J 4 bases short, with 18 bases between. The CDR3 runs to 14 residues. In DNA form, the CDR3 reads TGCGCCACCAGTCCTGGTGAGGGAGCAGATACGCAGTATTTT. Amino acids: CATSPGEGADTQYF. Full variable domain (remainder filled in from reference TRBV5-1 and TRBJ2-3): KAGVTQTPRYLIKTRGQQVTLSCSPISGHRSVSWYQQTPGQGLQFLFEYFSETQRNKGNFPGRFSGRQFSNSRSEMNVSTLELGDSALYLCATSPGEGADTQYFGPGTRLTVL.

The chain links TRBV5-1 to TRBJ2-2; D is unclear. Germline V gene sequence: CDR1 SGHRS, CDR2 YFSETQ. V lost 1 base to trimming and J lost 4 bases, with 5 bases between them. This CDR3 has 13 residues. The CDR3 DNA follows: TGCGCCAGCAGCTTGATGGTCACCGGGGAGCTGTTTTTT. Protein sequence: CASSLMVTGELFF.

The chain employs TRBV4-2 and TRBJ2-1; the D gene is possibly TRBD2 (6 bases). CDR3 length: 15 amino acids. Trimming removed 0 bases from V and 9 bases from J, with 15 bases in between. Germline V lookup: CDR1 LGHNA, CDR2 YNFKEQ. This CDR3 is CASSQDSGGGGEQFF. Written as DNA, the CDR3 is TGTGCCAGCAGCCAAGATAGCGGCGGTGGGGGTGAGCAGTTCTTC.

This clonotype was seen a handful of times. This rearrangement joins TRBV7-3 to TRBJ2-7; 9 nucleotides match TRBD1. This CDR3 region has 12 residues. V dropped 6 bases and J dropped 10; count of bases not matched to a gene: 7. Germline-derived CDR1 and CDR2 are SGHTA and FQGTGA. CDR3 sequence: CASSPGQGRQYF. The CDR3, as DNA: TGTGCCAGCAGTCCTGGACAGGGGCGACAGTACTTC. The full variable domain, its missing parts supplied by reference TRBV7-3 and TRBJ2-7, is GAGVSQTPSNKVTEKGKYVELRCDPISGHTALYWYRQSLGQGPEFLIYFQGTGAADDSGLPNDRFFAVRPEGSVSTLKIQRTERGDSAVYLCASSPGQGRQYFGPGTRLTVT.

This chain connects TRBV3-1 to TRBJ2-1, with a weak D call TRBD1 (5 bases). The CDR3 sequence is 15 residues long. In germline, CDR1 is LGHDT, CDR2 YNNKEL (reference sequence). V was clipped by 2 bases and J by 9 bases, with 17 bases between them. The CDR3 DNA is TGTGCCAGCAGCCAAATATGGCAGGGCCTCACTGAGCAGTTCTTC. This sequence encodes CASSQIWQGLTEQFF.